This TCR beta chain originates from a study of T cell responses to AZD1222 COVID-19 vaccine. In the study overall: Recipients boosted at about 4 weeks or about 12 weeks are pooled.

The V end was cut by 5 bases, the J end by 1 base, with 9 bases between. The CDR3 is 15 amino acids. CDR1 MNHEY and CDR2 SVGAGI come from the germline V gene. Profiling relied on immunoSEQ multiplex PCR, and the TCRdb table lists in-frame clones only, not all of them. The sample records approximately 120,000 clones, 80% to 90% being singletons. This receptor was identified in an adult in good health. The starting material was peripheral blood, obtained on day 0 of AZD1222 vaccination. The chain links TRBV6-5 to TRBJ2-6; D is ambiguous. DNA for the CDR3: TGTGCCAGCAGTCCCCAGCTTTCTGGGGCCAACGTCCTGACTTTC. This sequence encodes CASSPQLSGANVLTF.